This T cell receptor (beta chain) was retrieved from a study of cytomegalovirus exposure and HLA in healthy donors. Study overall: Across a few hundred genotyped donors, 81% landed in the Caucasian-associated ancestry cluster. Notes on the study in general: Accurate predictions that matched the HLA-A and HLA-B alleles of most subjects were reportedly made from TCR beta sequences. The study carried out a later analysis of TCR beta sequences. It associated about 15,000 of them with specific HLA alleles at a false discovery rate of 0.05.

Note on this clone: No antigen is known for it.

From germline, CDR1 is GTSNPN and CDR2 SVGIG (reference sequence). The CDR3 has 13 residues. Between the trimmed V and J ends, which lost 6 bases and 6 bases, there was a span of 17 bases. It was with 60 Vbeta and 13 Jbeta primers that the PCR ran. Clones were read by immunoSEQ multiplex PCR, and TCRdb kept only the in-frame ones, dropping some. The repertoire holds roughly 150,000 clones, around 86% seen once, with less than 2.5% in the top ten. The V gene is TRBV30, the J gene TRBJ1-2; a possible D gene is TRBD1 (5 bases). The sample taken for sequencing was PBMCs. The source of this sequence is a male donor in good health and CMV-seronegative. CDR3 in DNA: TGTGCCTGCTACTCGGCAGGGAGGAATGGCTACACCTTC. This encodes CACYSAGRNGYTF.